Listed here are 25 T cell receptor beta chains from one sample, sequenced in a study of T cells in narcolepsy. Method: immunoSEQ multiplex PCR; TCRdb's copy keeps in-frame clones and lacks some. The sample includes approximately 30,000 clones, about 89% of them seen just once. Sequences were obtained from CD45RA- memory CD4+ T cells from PBMCs. The receptors stem from a human donor with narcolepsy.

In nucleotides, the CDR3 is TGTGCCAGCAGGACAGGGCAGAGGTATGGCTACACCTTC. Residues: CASRTGQRYGYTF. This sequence joins TRBV28 and TRBJ1-2; 7 nucleotides agree with TRBD1. After removal of 6 bases from V and 5 bases from J, the junction contained 6 bases not matched to a gene. This CDR3 has 13 amino acids. Germline V gives CDR1 MDHEN, CDR2 SYDVKM.

The chain couples TRBV2 to TRBJ2-5; D is possibly TRBD1 (6 bases). This CDR3 is 12 amino acids long. CDR1 SNHLY and CDR2 FYNNEI come from the germline V gene. Trimming left V 1 base short and J 11 bases short, with 11 bases between. CDR3 nucleotides: TGTGCCAGCAGTGAAGGCGTCAGGGGTCAGTACTTC. As protein: CASSEGVRGQYF.

The rearrangement uses TRBV6-6 and TRBJ1-5, with D uncertain. The CDR3 is 13 amino acids. The germline V gene encodes CDR1 MNHNY and CDR2 SVGAGI (reference sequence). Trimming removed 4 bases from V and 7 bases from J, with 11 bases in between. CDR3 protein: CASSSSHGQPQHF. In DNA, the CDR3 is TGTGCCAGCAGTTCCTCCCACGGGCAGCCCCAGCATTTT.

This sequence joins TRBV5-6 and TRBJ1-2; 7 bases agree with TRBD1. This CDR3 has 15 residues. V was pared by 4 bases and J by 6 bases, with 12 bases of the junction left unmatched. CDR1 is SGHDT, CDR2 YYEEEE, per germline. The CDR3 protein is CASSPTWDRLDGYTF. For the CDR3, the DNA is TGTGCCAGCAGCCCGACCTGGGACAGACTCGATGGCTACACCTTC.

This chain links TRBV5-1 with TRBJ2-1, with D uncertain. Germline V CDR1 and CDR2: SGHRS, YFSETQ. CDR3 size: 11 residues. V lost 3 bases, J lost 5 bases, and 3 bases lay in between. CDR3 sequence (DNA): TGCGCCAGCAGCTCGAACAATGAGCAGTTCTTC. Its protein is CASSSNNEQFF.

The chain joins TRBV5-1 to TRBJ1-5; a weak D match, TRBD1 (6 bases). Per the germline V gene, CDR1 is SGHRS and CDR2 is YFSETQ. This CDR3 spans 18 amino acids. V was clipped by 1 base and J by 0 bases, with 17 bases between them. The CDR3 nucleotides are TGCGCCAGCAGCTTGACAGGGCAGGGCGAGTATAGCAATCAGCCCCAGCATTTT. It yields the protein CASSLTGQGEYSNQPQHF.

In its sample, this clone was seen a few times. This sequence joins TRBV6-5 and TRBJ1-5, with D unclear. Trimming stripped 4 bases from V and 7 bases from J, with 11 bases between. Germline-derived CDR1 and CDR2 are MNHEY and SVGAGI. The CDR3 has 13 residues. The CDR3 protein is CASSSSHGQPQHF. As DNA, the CDR3 is TGTGCCAGCAGTTCCTCCCACGGGCAGCCCCAGCATTTT.

V usage is TRBV5-1 and J usage is TRBJ1-4, with unresolved D. The CDR3 has 16 amino acids. The germline V gene encodes CDR1 SGHRS and CDR2 YFSETQ. Trimming took off 3 bases at V and 4 bases at J, with 16 bases between the two ends. The CDR3 reads CASSSGRYPGNEKLFF. The CDR3 DNA is TGCGCCAGCAGCTCCGGCCGATATCCGGGTAATGAAAAACTGTTTTTT.

The J gene is TRBJ2-1, the V gene TRBV27; D is possibly TRBD1 (5 bases). This CDR3 spans 12 amino acids. Germline lookup yields CDR1 MNHEY and CDR2 SMNVEV (reference sequence). Trimming took 3 bases from V and 9 from J, leaving 9 bases between them. CDR3 residues: CASSFLRGEQFF. The CDR3 bases are TGTGCCAGCAGTTTTTTAAGGGGTGAGCAGTTCTTC.

This chain connects TRBV7-8 to TRBJ2-7; the match to TRBD1 covers 12 bases. Looked up from germline, CDR1 is SGHVS and CDR2 is FQNEAQ. V dropped 5 bases and J dropped 4; count of bases not matched to a gene: 6. This CDR3 region has 15 residues. This chain's CDR3 is CASSPRDRGPYEQYV. In DNA, the CDR3 is TGTGCCAGCAGCCCCCGGGACAGGGGGCCGTACGAGCAGTACGTC.

The rearrangement uses TRBV6-6 and TRBJ1-6; 7 bases line up with TRBD1. V was pared by 5 bases and J by 6 bases, with 7 bases of the junction left unmatched. Germline V gene data show CDR1 as MNHNY and CDR2 as SVGAGI (reference sequence). The CDR3 consists of 15 residues. In nucleotides, the CDR3 is TGTGCCAGCAGTCGGGGGAGGGGGCCTAATTCACCCCTCCACTTT. It translates to CASSRGRGPNSPLHF.

The chain combines TRBV28 with TRBJ1-4; D is unresolved. V gave up 5 bases and J gave up 0 bases, with 10 bases separating them. The CDR3 is 15 amino acids. From germline, CDR1 is MDHEN and CDR2 SYDVKM. The CDR3 here is CASSPSGATNEKLFF. DNA for the CDR3: TGTGCCAGCAGTCCCTCAGGTGCAACTAATGAAAAACTGTTTTTT.

This sequence joins TRBV7-6 and TRBJ2-1, with D uncertain. Germline lookup yields CDR1 SGHVS and CDR2 FNYEAQ. Trimming took 6 bases from V and 3 from J, leaving 9 bases between them. The CDR3 is made up of 13 amino acids. CDR3 amino acids: CASSTMDYNEQFF. CDR3 DNA sequence: TGTGCCAGCAGTACTATGGACTACAATGAGCAGTTCTTC.

V gene TRBV2 combines with J gene TRBJ2-1; D uncertain. CDR1 SNHLY and CDR2 FYNNEI come from the germline V gene. V lost 4 bases to trimming and J lost 4 bases, with 23 bases between them. This CDR3 has 18 amino acids. CDR3: CASSVSSLYRATYNEQFF. In DNA form, the CDR3 reads TGTGCCAGCAGTGTTTCTTCCCTATATCGGGCCACGTACAATGAGCAGTTCTTC.

This rearrangement joins TRBV6-1 to TRBJ1-5, with TRBD1 as a possible D gene (5 bases). Germline V gene data show CDR1 as MNHNS and CDR2 as SASEGT. There are 15 residues in the CDR3. Trimming cost V 5 bases and J 3 bases, with 14 bases left between them. The CDR3 spells CASSPDSGPNQPQHF. CDR3 coding DNA: TGTGCCAGCAGTCCCGACTCAGGGCCCAATCAGCCCCAGCATTTT.

This chain connects TRBV19 to TRBJ2-2; D unresolved. V gave up 7 bases and J gave up 2 bases, with 5 bases separating them. Germline CDR1 and CDR2: LNHDA and SQIVND (reference sequence). The CDR3 sequence is 12 residues long. CDR3 DNA: TGTGCCAGTAATATCAACACCGGGGAGCTGTTTTTT. This codes for CASNINTGELFF.

The chain is built from TRBV19 and TRBJ2-1; 15 nucleotides align to TRBD2. Per the germline V gene, CDR1 is LNHDA and CDR2 is SQIVND (reference sequence). This CDR3 comprises 16 residues. The ends lost 6 bases at V and 5 bases at J; junction bases unmatched: 5. The CDR3 DNA is TGTGCCAGTAGGGGGACTAGCGGGGGGACTGACAATGAGCAGTTCTTC. Protein product: CASRGTSGGTDNEQFF.

This clone was seen only a few times. This chain uses TRBV5-6 with TRBJ1-6; TRBD1 might be the D (5 bases). Germline CDR1 and CDR2: SGHDT and YYEEEE. The CDR3 contains 14 residues. Trimming pared 0 bases from V and 7 bases from J, leaving 8 bases between. For the CDR3, the DNA is TGTGCCAGCAGCTTGGGACAGAGCAATTCACCCCTCCACTTT. Protein: CASSLGQSNSPLHF. Combining the CDR3 with reference TRBV5-6 and TRBJ1-6 gives the whole variable domain DAGVTQSPTHLIKTRGQQVTLRCSPKSGHDTVSWYQQALGQGPQFIFQYYEEEERQRGNFPDRFSGHQFPNYSSELNVNALLLGDSALYLCASSLGQSNSPLHFGNGTRLTVT.

The chain is built from TRBV2 and TRBJ1-2; the D gene is possibly TRBD1 (5 bases). The V end was cut by 7 bases, the J end by 1 base, with 10 bases between. The CDR3 extends over 13 amino acids. Germline CDR1 and CDR2: SNHLY and FYNNEI. In DNA, the CDR3 is TGTGCCAGCACCAGGGATTATAACTATGGCTACACCTTC. Its protein is CASTRDYNYGYTF.

V is TRBV5-4 and J is TRBJ1-1, with a tentative D call TRBD1 (6 bases). V lost 2 bases, J lost 3 bases, and 11 bases lay in between. Germline CDR1 reads SGHNT; CDR2 reads YYREEE (reference sequence). The CDR3 runs 14 residues. The CDR3 sequence: CASSLEAGDTEAFF. As DNA, the CDR3 is TGTGCCAGCAGCTTAGAGGCAGGGGACACTGAAGCTTTCTTT.

The rearrangement links TRBV27 to TRBJ1-6; a weak D match, TRBD1 (6 bases). The CDR3 covers 17 residues. V was clipped by 6 bases and J by 12 bases, with 27 bases between them. Germline V gene data show CDR1 as MNHEY and CDR2 as SMNVEV (reference sequence). CDR3 sequence reads: CASSPQQGSWLIGPLHF. The CDR3 DNA follows: TGTGCCAGCAGCCCCCAACAGGGCTCCTGGCTAATTGGACCCCTCCACTTT.

The chain combines TRBV29-1 with TRBJ2-5; 7 bases fit TRBD1. With V trimmed by 0 bases and J by 2 bases, 6 bases remained unmatched. CDR1 is SQVTM, CDR2 ANQGSEA, per germline. The CDR3 totals 15 residues. The CDR3 is CSVEEAGRGQETQYF. CDR3 in DNA: TGCAGCGTTGAAGAGGCAGGCAGGGGGCAAGAGACCCAGTACTTC.

This sequence joins TRBV16 and TRBJ2-2; D is ambiguous. The germline V gene encodes CDR1 KGHSY and CDR2 FQNENV. V gave up 4 bases and J gave up 0 bases, with 9 bases separating them. This CDR3 comprises 15 residues. The CDR3: CASSPYRPNTGELFF. CDR3 DNA sequence: TGTGCCAGCAGCCCCTATCGACCGAACACCGGGGAGCTGTTTTTT.

This clone was seen more than once but under ten times. The chain carries TRBV11-2 and TRBJ2-5; D possibly matches TRBD1 or TRBD2 (5 bases each). V dropped 1 base and J dropped 1 base, with 10 bases sitting between them. The CDR3 extends over 15 amino acids. Germline CDR1 SGHAT, CDR2 FQNNGV. CDR3 bases: TGTGCCAGCAGCTTAGGACGGGACCCCCAAGAGACCCAGTACTTC. Translated: CASSLGRDPQETQYF.

The J gene is TRBJ2-5, the V gene TRBV21-1; the tabulated D call, TRBD2, remains unverified against the DNA. TRBV21-1 is designated a pseudogene. This CDR3 has 16 residues. The CDR3 sequence: CASSKGGLAVKETQYF. The CDR3 DNA follows: TGTGCCAGCAGCAAAGGGGGACTAGCGGTTAAAGAGACCCAGTACTTC.